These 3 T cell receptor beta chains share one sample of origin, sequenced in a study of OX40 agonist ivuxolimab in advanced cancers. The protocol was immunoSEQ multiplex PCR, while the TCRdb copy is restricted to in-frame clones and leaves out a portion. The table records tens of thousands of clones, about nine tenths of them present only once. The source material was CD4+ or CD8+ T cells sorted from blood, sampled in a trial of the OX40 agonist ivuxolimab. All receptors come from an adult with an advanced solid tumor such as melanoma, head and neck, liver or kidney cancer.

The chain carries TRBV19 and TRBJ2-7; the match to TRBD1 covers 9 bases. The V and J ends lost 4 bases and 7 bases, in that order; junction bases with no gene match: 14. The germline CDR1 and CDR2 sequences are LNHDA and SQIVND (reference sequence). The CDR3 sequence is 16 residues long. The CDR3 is CASSTRTGVDLGEQYF. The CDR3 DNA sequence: TGTGCCAGTAGTACCCGGACAGGGGTCGATTTAGGTGAGCAGTACTTC. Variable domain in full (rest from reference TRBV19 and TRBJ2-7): DGGITQSPKYLFRKEGQNVTLSCEQNLNHDAMYWYRQDPGQGLRLIYYSQIVNDFQKGDIAEGYSVSREKKESFPLTVTSAQKNPTAFYLCASSTRTGVDLGEQYFGPGTRLTVT.

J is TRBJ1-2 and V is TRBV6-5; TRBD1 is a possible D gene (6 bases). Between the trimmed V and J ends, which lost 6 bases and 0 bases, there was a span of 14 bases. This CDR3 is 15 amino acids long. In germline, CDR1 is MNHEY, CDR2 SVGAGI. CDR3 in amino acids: CASRETQGTNYGYTF. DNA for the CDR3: TGTGCCAGCAGGGAAACCCAGGGGACTAACTATGGCTACACCTTC.

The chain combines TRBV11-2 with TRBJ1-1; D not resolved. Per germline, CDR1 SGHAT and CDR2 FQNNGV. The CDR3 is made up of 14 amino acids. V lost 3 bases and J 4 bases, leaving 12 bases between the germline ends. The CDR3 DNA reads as TGTGCCAGCAGCTTTCAGCTCACGGGCACTGAAGCTTTCTTT. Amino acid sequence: CASSFQLTGTEAFF.